The rows below give T cell receptor beta chains drawn from one sample of a study of response to subunit inactivated influenza vaccine. MiXCR, run by TCRdb on the RT-PCR reads, gives a single entry per CDR3 protein. The data show about 800,000 distinct CDR3 sequences, with approximately 21% seen just once and 10% held by the top ten. The material sequenced was PBMCs from blood, taken approximately 5 days after vaccination. These TCRs come from a man in his forties or fifties who received an inactivated influenza vaccine. Each CDR3 is given with its conserved first and last residue. The D gene is left open where the match is weak. Clone size appears in some rows only: once, few, many, or a class for an expanded clone.

D	V	J	size	DNA	CDR3
TRBD1	TRBV5-1	TRBJ2-1	NA	TGCGCCAGCAGACTAGGGGGCCTCTCCTACAATGAGCAGTTCTTC	CASRLGGLSYNEQFF
NA	TRBV29-1	TRBJ2-6	many	TGCAGCGTTGGTCAGACTGGGGCCAACGTCCTGACTTTC	CSVGQTGANVLTF
NA	TRBV6-5	TRBJ2-4	NA	TGTGCCAGCAGTTACGGGTTAGCCAAAAACATTCAGTACTTC	CASSYGLAKNIQYF
NA	TRBV9	TRBJ2-3	NA	TGTGCCAGCAGCGTAGAGGGACATTTTCCCACAGATACGCAGTATTTT	CASSVEGHFPTDTQYF
TRBD1	TRBV7-9	TRBJ2-5	NA	TGTGCCAGCAGGTACGGGACAGGCACCCAAGAGACCCAGTACTTC	CASRYGTGTQETQYF
TRBD1	TRBV20-1	TRBJ2-2	few	TGCAGTGCTAGAGATCGTAGGACAGGGAACACCGGGGAGCTGTTTTTT	CSARDRRTGNTGELFF
NA	TRBV7-2	TRBJ1-2	many	TGTGCCAGCAGCTCCTCGTCTCAATTCGGTGGCTACACCTTC	CASSSSSQFGGYTF
TRBD1	TRBV7-2	TRBJ2-6	NA	TGTGCCAGCAGCTTAGCTACAGGGGGCGTCTCTGGGGCCAACGTCCTGACTTTC	CASSLATGGVSGANVLTF
TRBD2	TRBV2	TRBJ2-7	NA	TGTGCCAGCAGTGATCGAGCGGGGGGATACGAGCAGTACTTC	CASSDRAGGYEQYF
NA	TRBV12-3/TRBV12-4	TRBJ1-4	few	TGTGCCAGCAGCCCGGACAGTATTAATGAAAAACTGTTTTTT	CASSPDSINEKLFF
TRBD1	TRBV24-1	TRBJ2-3	few	TGTGCCACCAGTACAGGGGGGATGTATACGCAGTATTTT	CATSTGGMYTQYF
NA	TRBV12-3/TRBV12-4	TRBJ2-1	many	TGTGCCAGCAGCTTACTCAACTACAATGAGCAGTTCTTC	CASSLLNYNEQFF
TRBD1	TRBV24-1	TRBJ1-2	NA	TGTGCCACCAGTGATGGGACAGCTTATGGCTACACCTTC	CATSDGTAYGYTF
TRBD1	TRBV30	TRBJ2-7	NA	TGTGCCTGGACTTCCGGGACAGGGGATTACGAGCAGTACTTC	CAWTSGTGDYEQYF
TRBD1	TRBV7-9	TRBJ2-3	NA	TGTGCCAGCAGCTTAGGAACAGGGGTCTCCGACACAGATACGCAGTATTTT	CASSLGTGVSDTDTQYF
NA	TRBV20-1	TRBJ1-6	NA	TGCAGCCCCTCCTCACCCCTCCACTTT	CSPSSPLHF
NA	TRBV29-1	TRBJ2-5	NA	TGCAGCGTCGCAGAGCAGATAATAGAGACCCAGTACTTC	CSVAEQIIETQYF
TRBD2	TRBV3-1	TRBJ2-4	few	TGTGCCAGCAGCCGAATGCTCCCGGGACTAGCGGGGGGAGTGGACAAAAACATTCAGTACTTC	CASSRMLPGLAGGVDKNIQYF
NA	TRBV27	TRBJ2-1	NA	TGTGCCAGCAGTACCCCAAATAGTGAGCAGTTCTTC	CASSTPNSEQFF
TRBD2	TRBV9	TRBJ2-7	NA	TGTGCCAGCAGCGTAGACGGCGGGAGGGCCTCCGAGCAGTACTTC	CASSVDGGRASEQYF
NA	TRBV24-1	TRBJ2-3	NA	TGTGCCACCAGTGACTTCGGACGGGATACGCAGTATTTT	CATSDFGRDTQYF
NA	TRBV12-3/TRBV12-4	TRBJ2-7	NA	TGTGCCAGCAGTTTTCTCCGGGGCCACGAGCAGTACTTC	CASSFLRGHEQYF
NA	TRBV7-9	TRBJ1-4	NA	TGTGCCAGCAGGAAAACAGCGGGGAAACTGTTTTTT	CASRKTAGKLFF
NA	TRBV29-1	TRBJ2-1	few	TGCAGCGTTGAGGAGCACCCCCTGCCTGAGCAGTTCTTC	CSVEEHPLPEQFF
NA	TRBV12-3/TRBV12-4	TRBJ2-1	NA	TGTGCCAGCAGCGGAAACGGCTTCTCCTACAATGAGCAGTTCTTC	CASSGNGFSYNEQFF
TRBD1	TRBV7-3	TRBJ2-7	few	TGTGCCAGCAGCTTAACAGGGACAGGGCACTACGAGCAGTACTTC	CASSLTGTGHYEQYF
NA	TRBV18	TRBJ2-1	NA	TGTGCCAGCTCAATAAGGGGACTCCGTAGCTCCTACAATGAGCAGTTCTTC	CASSIRGLRSSYNEQFF
NA	TRBV12-3/TRBV12-4	TRBJ2-3	many	TGTGCCACCGCGACGGGGGTACACACAGATACGCAGTATTTT	CATATGVHTDTQYF
NA	TRBV11-1	TRBJ2-2	few	TGTGCCAGCAGCTTAGCCTTCCCGGAAGCAAACACCGGGGAGCTGTTTTTT	CASSLAFPEANTGELFF
NA	TRBV20-1	TRBJ2-3	few	TGCAGTGCTAGTCCGACGCGCTGGGATACGCAGTATTTT	CSASPTRWDTQYF
TRBD2	TRBV27	TRBJ2-3	NA	TGTGCCAGCAGTCCAGGGACTATCACAGATACGCAGTATTTT	CASSPGTITDTQYF
NA	TRBV20-1	TRBJ2-3	many	TGCAGTGCCTCCGGGGGAGGGGGCGTCGCAGATACGCAGTATTTT	CSASGGGGVADTQYF
NA	TRBV21-1	TRBJ1-5	NA	TGTGCCAGCAGCAAAGCCGGGACTGTGTTTCAGCCCCAGCATTTT	CASSKAGTVFQPQHF
NA	TRBV9	TRBJ2-3	few	TGTGCCAGCAGCGTGGGGTGGGGTAGCACAGATACGCAGTATTTT	CASSVGWGSTDTQYF
TRBD2	TRBV9	TRBJ2-3	NA	TGTGCCAGCACACCGGGACTAGCTGGGGATACGCAGTATTTT	CASTPGLAGDTQYF
NA	TRBV12-3/TRBV12-4	TRBJ1-1	few	TGTGCCAGCAGGCAAAGGGACATGGACACTGAAGCTTTCTTT	CASRQRDMDTEAFF
NA	TRBV12-3/TRBV12-4	TRBJ2-3	few	TGTGCCAGCAGTTTCGGTGGCCGAGCCCCCACAGATACGCAGTATTTT	CASSFGGRAPTDTQYF
TRBD1	TRBV10-1	TRBJ2-5	NA	TGCGCCAGCAGACCAGGACAGGGGATGGAGACCCAGTACTTC	CASRPGQGMETQYF
NA	TRBV29-1	TRBJ2-1	many	TGCAGCGTTGTCCCCCTTAGCGGAAACTCCTACAATGAGCAGTTCTTC	CSVVPLSGNSYNEQFF
TRBD1	TRBV11-2	TRBJ1-1	few	TGTGCCAGCAGCAGTTACCGGGACAGGGATACTGAAGCTTTCTTT	CASSSYRDRDTEAFF
TRBD1	TRBV6-2/TRBV6-3	TRBJ2-1	NA	TGTGCCAGCACTACGGACAGGGGTAATGAGCAGTTCTTC	CASTTDRGNEQFF
NA	TRBV10-3	TRBJ2-7	few	TGTGCCATCAGTTTGGGGCTGTCCTACGAGCAGTACTTC	CAISLGLSYEQYF
TRBD1	TRBV20-1	TRBJ1-1	NA	TGCAGTGCTAGAGCGGACAGGGAAGGAGAAGCTTTCTTT	CSARADREGEAFF
NA	TRBV29-1	TRBJ2-3	few	TGCAGCGTTCACATGGGCACAGATACGCAGTATTTT	CSVHMGTDTQYF
NA	TRBV7-2	TRBJ1-1	NA	TGTGCCAGCAGCTTATTATCAAGCACGACTGAAGCTTTCTTT	CASSLLSSTTEAFF
NA	TRBV20-1	TRBJ2-7	NA	TGCAGTGCCCCCGGGACACCGGGAGTCCGCCCCGAGCAGTACTTC	CSAPGTPGVRPEQYF
NA	TRBV29-1	TRBJ2-1	few	TGCAGCTCCAGGGTTGGCCATGAGCAGTTCTTC	CSSRVGHEQFF
TRBD2	TRBV6-5	TRBJ2-7	once	TGTGCCAGCAAGTTCTCCGGGACTAGCGGGAGTTCCTACGAGCAGTACTTC	CASKFSGTSGSSYEQYF
TRBD1	TRBV20-1	TRBJ2-3	few	TGCACGGGGGGACAGGGGCCCGTTGATACGCAGTATTTT	CTGGQGPVDTQYF
NA	TRBV28	TRBJ2-1	few	TGTGCCAGCAGTTCGTCCATACCCCACTCCTACAATGAGCAGTTCTTC	CASSSSIPHSYNEQFF
NA	TRBV12-3/TRBV12-4	TRBJ1-1	few	TGTGCCAGCAGTTTTAAACGACAGGCAGCTGAAGCTTTCTTT	CASSFKRQAAEAFF
TRBD1	TRBV7-8	TRBJ2-1	few	TGTGCCAGCAGCTTAGCGGCAGGGGGCTGGGAGCAGTTCTTC	CASSLAAGGWEQFF
TRBD1	TRBV5-6	TRBJ2-7	NA	TGTGCCAGCAGCTGGGACAGGGTCAACGAGCAGTACTTC	CASSWDRVNEQYF
TRBD2	TRBV28	TRBJ2-1	many	TGTGCCAGCAGGCGACTAGCGGGGTACAATGAGCAGTTCTTC	CASRRLAGYNEQFF